Below are 11 T cell receptor beta chains sequenced from a single sample in a study of blood T cells in healthy people across ages. A J-beta primer mix and a sample-barcoded 5' primer were used in a second PCR of roughly 6 to 12 cycles. TCRdb analysed the 5' RACE reads with MiXCR anew, one entry per CDR3 protein. The sample has 550,000 to 800,000 distinct CDR3 sequences; less than 40% are singletons. Sequenced: blood. The receptors stem from a woman of 80 years or more in good health.

This clonotype was observed at least ten times. The chain recombines TRBV5-1 with TRBJ2-7, with a tentative D call TRBD2 (7 bases). V gave up 4 bases and J gave up 3 bases, with 20 bases separating them. Germline assignment: CDR1 SGHRS and CDR2 YFSETQ. The CDR3 consists of 16 residues. Written as DNA, the CDR3 is TGCGCCAGCAGCCCAGTGGCGGGGGCTCGCCGCTACGAGCAGTACTTC. This translates into CASSPVAGARRYEQYF.

Many counts were recorded for this clonotype. The rearrangement uses TRBV10-3 and TRBJ2-3, with 9 bases that match TRBD2. Germline V CDR1 and CDR2: ENHRY, SYGVKD. This CDR3 contains 15 residues. J lost 4 bases, V lost 2 bases, and 4 bases had no gene match. CDR3 coding DNA: TGTGCCATCAGTGAGAGGCGGGGGGGACCAGATACGCAGTATTTT. It specifies CAISERRGGPDTQYF.

V gene TRBV4-2 combines with J gene TRBJ1-2; 9 nucleotides line up with TRBD1. The germline V gene encodes CDR1 LGHNA and CDR2 YNFKEQ. The CDR3 sequence is 15 residues long. V shed 6 bases, J shed 5 bases, and the junction held 10 bases outside the gene matches. CDR3 DNA: TGTGCCAGCAGACCTTATGGGACAGGGTCTTATGGCTACACCTTC. It specifies CASRPYGTGSYGYTF.

A few counts support this clonotype. V and J are TRBV5-1 and TRBJ1-1; weak D call: TRBD1 (5 bases). CDR1 and CDR2 (germline): SGHRS, YFSETQ. The V end lost 3 bases, the J end lost 1 base, and 13 bases lay between the germline ends. The CDR3 totals 15 residues. The CDR3 bases are TGCGCCAGCAGCTCACCGGGACCGGCGAACACTGAAGCTTTCTTT. Translation gives CASSSPGPANTEAFF.

This clonotype was counted many times. CDR3 coding DNA: TGTGCCAGCAGTGACAGGGGGCGGAATTCACCCCTCCACTTT. Its translation is CASSDRGRNSPLHF. J is TRBJ1-6 and V is TRBV27; 10 bases align to TRBD1. V shed 5 bases and J 7 bases; nucleotides not matched to a gene: 2. The CDR3 length is 14 residues. In germline, CDR1 is MNHEY, CDR2 SMNVEV (reference sequence).

This clonotype occurred a few times. A much larger clone differs by one base, so this may be a read error. The J gene is TRBJ2-2, the V gene TRBV5-1, with D possibly TRBD2 on 6 matching bases. CDR1 is SGHRS, CDR2 YFSETQ, per germline. This CDR3 is 15 amino acids long. The CDR3 sequence is CASSLVGGVTGERFF. The CDR3 region has the DNA TGCGCCAGCAGCTTGGTTGGAGGGGTAACCGGGGAGCGGTTTTTT.

This chain uses TRBV5-6 with TRBJ1-2; D might be TRBD1 (5 bases). The V and J ends lost 3 bases and 8 bases respectively, with 11 bases between them. This CDR3 comprises 12 residues. Germline V gene lookup returns CDR1 SGHDT and CDR2 YYEEEE. The CDR3 DNA reads TGTGCCAGCAGCTCAGGGTGGGAAGGCTACACCTTC. It yields the protein CASSSGWEGYTF.

This clonotype showed up many times. This could be a read error, since a much larger clone is one nucleotide away. This rearrangement joins TRBV7-2 to TRBJ2-3; D perhaps matches TRBD2 (6 bases). The CDR3 runs to 14 residues. Germline loops: CDR1 SGHTA, CDR2 FQGNSA. Trimming removed 5 bases from V and 2 bases from J, with 11 bases in between. CDR3 bases: TGTGCCAGCAGCCCCGGGACTCACACAGATACGCAGTATTTT. It is translated as CASSPGTHTDTQYF. The whole variable domain, filled in from reference TRBV7-2 and TRBJ2-3, reads GAGVSQSPSNKVTEKGKDVELRCDPISGHTALYWYRQSLGQGLEFLIYFQGNSAPDKSGLPSDRFSAERTGGSVSTLTIQRTQQEDSAVYLCASSPGTHTDTQYFGPGTRLTVL.

This clonotype was seen many times. The chain joins TRBV5-1 to TRBJ2-1; D is possibly TRBD1 (6 bases). V was shortened by 4 bases and J by 6 bases, with 11 bases between the two germline ends. Germline CDR1 is SGHRS and CDR2 is YFSETQ. The CDR3 runs 13 residues. The CDR3 here is CASSLTGFNEQFF. The CDR3 region has the DNA TGCGCCAGCAGCCTAACAGGGTTCAATGAGCAGTTCTTC. Based on the CDR3 plus reference TRBV5-1 and TRBJ2-1, the full variable domain is KAGVTQTPRYLIKTRGQQVTLSCSPISGHRSVSWYQQTPGQGLQFLFEYFSETQRNKGNFPGRFSGRQFSNSRSEMNVSTLELGDSALYLCASSLTGFNEQFFGPGTRLTVL.

V usage is TRBV5-5 and J usage is TRBJ2-7; D possibly matches TRBD1 or TRBD2 (6 bases each). Germline CDR1 SGHKS, CDR2 YYEKEE (reference sequence). Trimming removed 0 bases at V and 4 bases at J, with 14 bases between. This CDR3 contains 15 residues. The chain's CDR3 is CASSLGPTGGYEQYF. The CDR3 nucleotides are TGTGCCAGCAGCTTGGGACCGACAGGAGGGTACGAGCAGTACTTC.

In this sample, this clonotype turned up a few times. The chain recombines TRBV24-1 with TRBJ2-7; D remains unclear. Germline V gene lookup returns CDR1 KGHDR and CDR2 SFDVKD. The V and J ends lost 3 bases and 5 bases respectively, with 10 bases between them. The CDR3 has 13 amino acids. In nucleotides, the CDR3 is TGTGCCACCAGTGATGGGATATTCAACGAGCAGTACTTC. The encoded protein is CATSDGIFNEQYF.